This TCR beta chain was observed in a study of somatic mutations in cytotoxic T cells in rheumatoid arthritis. General study results and limits: Clonality of CD8+ cells rose with age in rheumatoid arthritis patients but not healthy controls.

Isolation of CD4+ and CD8+ cells used positive magnetic bead selection, with purity checked by flow cytometry. Trimming stripped 0 bases from V and 5 bases from J, with 13 bases between. This CDR3 has 15 amino acids. Germline CDR1 and CDR2: LNHNV and YYDKDF (reference sequence). Comments on this clone: The antigen remains undetermined.

Some clones are missing from TCRdb's copy, which holds only in-frame ones; the method was immunoSEQ multiplex PCR. The sample lists about 25,000 clones; just under 75% were seen once. Sequencing was performed on CD8+ T cells sorted from blood. The chain has TRBV15 and TRBJ1-2; D might be TRBD1 (5 bases). The sequence was collected from a young woman in good health. This CDR3 reads CATSRDRGGLYGYTF. The CDR3 DNA reads TGTGCCACCAGCAGAGATCGGGGCGGATTATATGGCTACACCTTC.